The 20 T cell receptor beta chains given below trace back to one sample, sequenced in a study of T cells in localized non-small cell lung cancer. Libraries were prepared by immunoSEQ multiplex PCR; TCRdb keeps only in-frame clonotypes and omits some of them. The sample carries more than 45,000 clones, 70% to 90% recorded once. The sequencing here drew on peripheral blood, taken before any cancer treatment. These receptors were collected from a male donor older than 55 with stage III squamous cell lung carcinoma.

This clone came up a few times. This sequence joins TRBV7-3 and TRBJ1-1; D is unresolved. The length of the CDR3 is 13 residues. Trimming took 5 bases from V and 1 from J, leaving 8 bases between them. The germline gives CDR1 SGHTA, CDR2 FQGTGA. The chain's CDR3 is CASSVGQNTEAFF. As DNA, the CDR3 is TGTGCCAGCAGCGTGGGTCAGAACACTGAAGCTTTCTTT.

The genes are TRBV7-2 and TRBJ1-6, with 8 bases lining up with TRBD1. CDR1 and CDR2 (germline): SGHTA, FQGNSA. The length of the CDR3 is 16 residues. The V and J ends lost 6 bases and 6 bases, in that order; junction bases with no gene match: 10. Written as DNA, the CDR3 is TGTGCCAGCAGAGGGAACAGGGGGGCCTCTAATTCACCCCTCCACTTT. Its translation is CASRGNRGASNSPLHF.

This chain links TRBV7-9 with TRBJ1-1, with 8 bases identical to TRBD1. The CDR3 length is 14 residues. Germline V gives CDR1 SEHNR, CDR2 FQNEAQ (reference sequence). Germline trimming cut 5 bases from V and 8 bases from J; bases unmatched to any gene: 10. CDR3 region: CASSQRTGPLEAFF. Written as DNA, the CDR3 is TGTGCCAGCAGCCAAAGGACAGGGCCTTTAGAAGCTTTCTTT.

The chain has TRBV6-1 and TRBJ2-1, with 13 bases lining up with TRBD2. Germline V gene sequence: CDR1 MNHNS, CDR2 SASEGT. This CDR3 is built from 15 residues. Trimming took 4 bases from V and 9 from J; bases not matched to a gene: 6. The chain's CDR3 is CASSGGTSGTLEQFF. The CDR3 nucleotides are TGTGCCAGCAGTGGCGGGACTAGCGGGACTCTTGAGCAGTTCTTC.

The chain carries TRBV2 and TRBJ2-7, with a weak D call TRBD1 (6 bases). There are 15 residues in the CDR3. The germline V gene has CDR1 SNHLY and CDR2 FYNNEI. Trimming took off 3 bases at V and 3 bases at J, with 15 bases between the two ends. CDR3 sequence (DNA): TGTGCCAGCAGTGATAGGGGGACAAGTAACTACGAGCAGTACTTC. Translation: CASSDRGTSNYEQYF.

Points on this clone: Distinct nucleotide sequences in the sample also encode this CDR3. The chain carries TRBV7-9 and TRBJ1-3, with D unresolved. The CDR3 is 13 residues long. Germline V gene lookup returns CDR1 SEHNR and CDR2 FQNEAQ (reference sequence). Trimming took off 1 base at V and 0 bases at J, with 1 base between the two ends. The CDR3, as DNA: TGTGCCAGCAGCTTAGGCTCTGGAAACACCATATATTTT. Its protein product is CASSLGSGNTIYF.

As regards this clone: This sample also contains other DNA sequences that code for the same CDR3. V usage is TRBV27 and J usage is TRBJ2-1; 7 nucleotides match TRBD2. V shed 6 bases, J shed 4 bases, and the junction held 9 bases outside the gene matches. The CDR3 consists of 15 residues. The germline gives CDR1 MNHEY, CDR2 SMNVEV (reference sequence). DNA of the CDR3: TGTGCCAGCAGCCGACCGGGGCGGGGGTACAATGAGCAGTTCTTC. As protein: CASSRPGRGYNEQFF.

The chain combines TRBV4-1 with TRBJ1-4, with 7 bases aligning to TRBD1. Germline CDR1 MGHRA, CDR2 YSYEKL. This CDR3 spans 17 amino acids. V shed 2 bases, J shed 8 bases, and the junction held 14 bases outside the gene matches. The DNA of the CDR3 is TGCGCCAGCAGCCAACGTGGACAGGCTTTGACGAAGGAAAAACTGTTTTTT. It translates to CASSQRGQALTKEKLFF.

This clone came up once. The chain employs TRBV7-9 and TRBJ2-5, with 13 bases aligning to TRBD2. The CDR3 is 16 amino acids. Germline values: CDR1 SEHNR, CDR2 FQNEAQ (reference sequence). Losses at the gene ends were 5 bases for V and 2 bases for J; bases not matched to a gene: 5. The CDR3 DNA reads TGTGCCAGCAGCGTCGGGACTAGCGGGAAGCAAGAGACCCAGTACTTC. This sequence encodes CASSVGTSGKQETQYF.

This clone was counted only a few times. The chain carries TRBV4-3 and TRBJ2-3, with D unresolved. Between the trimmed V and J ends, which lost 1 base and 5 bases, there was a span of 10 bases. Germline lookup yields CDR1 LGHNA and CDR2 YSLEER. CDR3 length: 14 residues. The CDR3 loop reads CASSQVWTEDTQYF. In nucleotides, the CDR3 is TGCGCCAGCAGCCAAGTATGGACGGAAGATACGCAGTATTTT.

The chain employs TRBV18 and TRBJ2-1; perhaps TRBD2 as D (5 bases). The length of the CDR3 is 17 residues. Trimming removed 2 bases from V and 5 bases from J, with 19 bases in between. Germline CDR1 is KGHSH and CDR2 is LQKENI. The CDR3 loop reads CASSPSLTGIGNNEQFF. Written as DNA, the CDR3 is TGTGCCAGCTCACCATCATTAACGGGGATAGGAAACAATGAGCAGTTCTTC.

The chain has TRBV7-2 and TRBJ1-1, with unresolved D. The ends were cut back, 10 bases at V and 1 base at J, with 19 bases in the middle. The CDR3 has 15 amino acids. Germline V gives CDR1 SGHTA, CDR2 FQGNSA. The CDR3 DNA follows: TGTGCCACCAGGTCCAACTATTACCCGAACACTGAAGCTTTCTTT. This codes for CATRSNYYPNTEAFF.

CDR3 sequence (DNA): TGTGCCAGCAGCCAAGGGGTTCGGGGGGAGCAGTACTTC. Amino acids: CASSQGVRGEQYF. The gene calls are TRBV4-2 and TRBJ2-7; D is possibly TRBD2 (6 bases). This CDR3 has 13 residues. Trimming stripped 1 base from V and 7 bases from J, with 11 bases between. The V gene's germline CDR1 is LGHNA and CDR2 YNFKEQ.

The gene calls are TRBV28 and TRBJ2-3; 14 positions agree with TRBD2. Germline trimming cut 3 bases from V and 0 bases from J; bases unmatched to any gene: 17. The CDR3 is 22 residues long. CDR1 is MDHEN and CDR2 is SYDVKM in the germline V gene. In nucleotides, the CDR3 is TGTGCCAGCAGTTTCGGGACTAGCGGGGGATTTTCCGATTTTTCGAGCACAGATACGCAGTATTTT. Translated, it gives CASSFGTSGGFSDFSSTDTQYF.

V and J are TRBV21-1 and TRBJ2-7. TRBV21-1 is a known pseudogene. The CDR3 consists of 10 residues. The CDR3 nucleotides read TGTGCCAGCACCCCGGCCGAGCAGTACTTC. This codes for CASTPAEQYF.

The chain links TRBV28 to TRBJ2-7, with 16 bases lining up with TRBD2. Germline values: CDR1 MDHEN, CDR2 SYDVKM. Unmatched junction bases numbered 15, after V lost 5 bases and J lost 5 bases. The CDR3 has 19 residues. This CDR3 reads CASSPYGQGTSGGVNEQYF. The DNA of the CDR3 is TGTGCCAGCAGTCCCTACGGCCAAGGGACTAGCGGGGGGGTTAACGAGCAGTACTTC. The full variable domain, with the rest looked up from reference TRBV28 and TRBJ2-7, is DVKVTQSSRYLVKRTGEKVFLECVQDMDHENMFWYRQDPGLGLRLIYFSYDVKMKEKGDIPEGYSVSREKKERFSLILESASTNQTSMYLCASSPYGQGTSGGVNEQYFGPGTRLTVT.

This clone was seen a few times. J is TRBJ1-6 and V is TRBV6-5; TRBD1 matches 7 bases. J was trimmed by 5 bases and V by 6 bases; bases with no gene match: 4. This CDR3 has 14 amino acids. CDR1 MNHEY and CDR2 SVGAGI come from the germline V gene. The chain's CDR3 is CASRNRGDNSPLHF. The CDR3 DNA reads as TGTGCCAGCAGGAACAGGGGAGATAATTCACCCCTCCACTTT.

The chain combines TRBV10-3 with TRBJ1-3, with a weak D call TRBD1 (5 bases). CDR3 length: 14 residues. Trimming pared 9 bases from V and 0 bases from J, leaving 12 bases between. CDR1 ENHRY and CDR2 SYGVKD come from the germline V gene. The DNA of the CDR3 is TGTGCCATTCGGGACTCAAGCTCTGGAAACACCATATATTTT. Protein: CAIRDSSSGNTIYF.

The chain combines TRBV5-1 with TRBJ1-3; D unclear. V was pared by 2 bases and J by 2 bases, with 11 bases between. From germline, CDR1 is SGHRS and CDR2 YFSETQ. The CDR3 covers 15 residues. The CDR3 region is CASSFSGVTGNTIYF. As DNA, the CDR3 is TGCGCCAGCAGCTTTTCCGGGGTGACTGGAAACACCATATATTTT.

The gene calls are TRBV4-3 and TRBJ2-1; D is perhaps TRBD2 (6 bases). The germline V gene encodes CDR1 LGHNA and CDR2 YSLEER. V was clipped by 2 bases and J by 4 bases, with 9 bases between them. The CDR3 contains 14 residues. Written as DNA, the CDR3 is TGCGCCAGCAGCCAACCTAGCGCTTACAATGAGCAGTTCTTC. It codes for CASSQPSAYNEQFF.